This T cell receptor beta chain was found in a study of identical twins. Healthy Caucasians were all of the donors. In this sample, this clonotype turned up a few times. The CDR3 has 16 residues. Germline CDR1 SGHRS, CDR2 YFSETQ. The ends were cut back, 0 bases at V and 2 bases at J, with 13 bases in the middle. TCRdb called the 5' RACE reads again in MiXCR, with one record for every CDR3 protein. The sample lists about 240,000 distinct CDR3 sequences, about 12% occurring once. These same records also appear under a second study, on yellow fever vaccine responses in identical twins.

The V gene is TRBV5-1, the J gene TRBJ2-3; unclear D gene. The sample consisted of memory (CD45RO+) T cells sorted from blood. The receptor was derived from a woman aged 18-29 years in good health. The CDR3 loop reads CASSLDPDLITDTQYF. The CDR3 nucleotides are TGCGCCAGCAGCTTGGACCCGGACCTCATCACAGATACGCAGTATTTT.